The T cell receptor (beta chain) described here comes from a study of T cell changes during pregnancy in multiple sclerosis. The assay was immunoSEQ multiplex PCR, and TCRdb's table has in-frame clones only and misses some. The sample records around 72,000 clones, just over 90% being singletons. Germline CDR1 is MGHRA and CDR2 is YSYEKL. V was pared by 0 bases and J by 5 bases, with 16 bases between. The CDR3 consists of 17 residues. This TCR derives from a female donor with multiple sclerosis, enrolled in a pregnancy study. The material sequenced was CD4+ T cells from peripheral blood mononuclear cells, taken before pregnancy. The rearrangement joins TRBV4-1 to TRBJ2-2, with D tentatively TRBD2 (6 bases). CDR3 loop: CASSQDPGAAGTGELFF. CDR3 in DNA: TGCGCCAGCAGCCAAGATCCCGGAGCCGCGGGAACCGGGGAGCTGTTTTTT.